A single T cell receptor (beta chain) is shown here with its context. The antigen is unknown. This specimen belongs to a study of graft-versus-host responses after intestinal transplantation. Sequencing used immunoSEQ multiplex PCR; TCRdb keeps in-frame clones, though not all of them. The table shows about 82,000 clones, with about nine tenths occurring only once. Germline V gives CDR1 SQVTM, CDR2 ANQGSEA. This CDR3 is built from 17 residues. V was clipped by 4 bases and J by 3 bases, with 23 bases between them. This clonotype was sampled from a human donor who received an intestinal transplant. The rearrangement links TRBV29-1 to TRBJ2-3, with D possibly TRBD2 on 7 matching bases. Source: unstimulated CD4+ T cells sorted from spleen or lymph node cells, taken before intestinal transplant. The CDR3: CSVGVDLWGGPTDTQYF. As DNA, the CDR3 is TGCAGCGTTGGGGTGGATCTTTGGGGGGGCCCAACAGATACGCAGTATTTT.